The 18 T cell receptor beta chains in this list originate from one sample, sequenced in a study of blood T cell repertoires in COVID-19. This table comes from immunoSEQ multiplex PCR, and its TCRdb copy is limited to in-frame clones, with some not included. The profile shows tens of thousands of clones, more than 85% of them singletons. Sequenced: peripheral blood. The receptor set was obtained from a human donor in a cohort sampled during active COVID-19.

The chain links TRBV6-1 to TRBJ2-3; D gene uncertain. This CDR3 spans 14 amino acids. V shed 1 base and J shed 3 bases, with 8 bases lying between them. Looked up from germline, CDR1 is MNHNS and CDR2 is SASEGT. CDR3 amino acids: CASSEDLVTDTQYF. In nucleotides, the CDR3 is TGTGCCAGCAGTGAAGACCTAGTAACAGATACGCAGTATTTT.

The chain recombines TRBV5-1 with TRBJ2-1; a weak D match, TRBD2 (5 bases). Germline values: CDR1 SGHRS, CDR2 YFSETQ. The CDR3 consists of 16 residues. Trimming cost V 2 bases and J 0 bases, with 12 bases left between them. CDR3 protein: CASSFSGLSSYNEQFF. The CDR3 nucleotides read TGCGCCAGCAGCTTCAGCGGTTTAAGCTCCTACAATGAGCAGTTCTTC.

The J gene is TRBJ2-7, the V gene TRBV5-4; TRBD1 aligns across 7 bases. The CDR3 length is 13 residues. V dropped 3 bases and J dropped 0; count of bases not matched to a gene: 0. The germline V gene encodes CDR1 SGHNT and CDR2 YYREEE (reference sequence). The chain's CDR3 is CASSWDSSYEQYF. CDR3 sequence (DNA): TGTGCCAGCAGCTGGGACAGCTCCTACGAGCAGTACTTC.

This rearrangement joins TRBV6-5 to TRBJ1-2, with D tentatively TRBD1 (5 bases). CDR3 length: 13 amino acids. Trimming removed 6 bases from V and 4 bases from J, with 12 bases in between. The germline V gene encodes CDR1 MNHEY and CDR2 SVGAGI. CDR3 bases: TGTGCCAGCAGGAACCAGGGAGGCTATGGCTACACCTTC. This translates into CASRNQGGYGYTF.

The chain joins TRBV5-4 to TRBJ2-5; 9 bases are shared with TRBD1. Per germline, CDR1 SGHNT and CDR2 YYREEE (reference sequence). Trimming removed 4 bases from V and 5 bases from J; junction bases left unmatched: 9. The CDR3 extends over 15 amino acids. CDR3 sequence reads: CASSVGQGKGETQYF. CDR3 coding DNA: TGTGCCAGCAGCGTAGGACAGGGGAAGGGTGAGACCCAGTACTTC.

This chain links TRBV28 with TRBJ2-7, with 13 bases aligning to TRBD2. Germline V gene lookup returns CDR1 MDHEN and CDR2 SYDVKM. The CDR3 spans 15 residues. The V gene end was trimmed by 6 bases and the J gene end by 7 bases; junction bases not matched to a gene: 9. CDR3: CASRPGTSGNREQYF. CDR3 nucleotides: TGTGCCAGCAGACCTGGGACTAGCGGGAACAGGGAGCAGTACTTC.

The rearrangement uses TRBV7-3 and TRBJ2-5, with D tentatively TRBD1 (7 bases). The germline V gene encodes CDR1 SGHTA and CDR2 FQGTGA. The CDR3 consists of 16 residues. The ends were cut back, 5 bases at V and 1 base at J, with 17 bases in the middle. CDR3 in DNA: TGTGCCAGCAGCCAAAAGCAGGGGGGTGGCCAAGAGACCCAGTACTTC. It specifies CASSQKQGGGQETQYF.

The CDR3 reads CASSPTRATYNEQFF. The CDR3 coding sequence is TGTGCCAGCAGCCCAACTAGAGCTACTTACAATGAGCAGTTCTTC. The chain is built from TRBV3-1 (or the pseudogene TRBV3-2) and TRBJ2-1; TRBD2 is a possible D gene (5 bases). The CDR3 consists of 15 residues. The V gene's germline CDR1 is LGHDT and CDR2 YNNKEL (reference sequence). The V end lost 4 bases, the J end lost 4 bases, and 14 bases lay between the germline ends.

V and J are TRBV7-9 and TRBJ2-1; 9 bases fit TRBD2. V lost 4 bases to trimming and J lost 11 bases; unmatched junction nucleotides: 9. The CDR3 extends over 14 amino acids. Germline V gene sequence: CDR1 SEHNR, CDR2 FQNEAQ (reference sequence). The CDR3 DNA sequence: TGTGCCAGCAGCTCTACCCCGACTAGCGGACAGCAGTTCTTC. Protein: CASSSTPTSGQQFF. Looking up the rest from reference TRBV7-9 and TRBJ2-1 gives the full variable domain: DTGVSQNPRHKITKRGQNVTFRCDPISEHNRLYWYRQTLGQGPEFLTYFQNEAQLEKSRLLSDRFSAERPKGSFSTLEIQRTEQGDSAMYLCASSSTPTSGQQFFGPGTRLTVL.

Concerning this clone itself: A read error may account for a junction end that differs from germline. The genes are TRBV11-3 and TRBJ2-3, with D uncertain. Germline assignment: CDR1 SGHNT and CDR2 YENEEA. The CDR3 is 13 residues long. The CDR3 sequence: CASSSPSTDTQCF. The CDR3 DNA sequence: TGTGCCAGCAGCTCGCCAAGCACAGATACGCAGTGTTTT. Variable domain in full (rest from reference TRBV11-3 and TRBJ2-3): EAGVVQSPRYKIIEKKQPVAFWCNPISGHNTLYWYLQNLGQGPELLIRYENEEAVDDSQLPKDRFSAERLKGVDSTLKIQPAELGDSAVYLCASSSPSTDTQCFGPGTRLTVL.

Only one count was recorded for this clone. This chain uses TRBV25-1 with TRBJ2-1; D perhaps matches TRBD2 (5 bases). The CDR3 is made up of 15 amino acids. The germline V and J ends were trimmed by 6 bases and 2 bases, with 14 bases remaining between them. Per the germline V gene, CDR1 is MGHDK and CDR2 is SYGVNS. The CDR3 sequence is CASSPEGLTYNEQFF. The CDR3 DNA reads TGTGCCAGCAGCCCCGAGGGTCTAACCTACAATGAGCAGTTCTTC.

The CDR3 DNA reads as TGTGCCAGCAGTTACTCTGGGGGCAAAGCTTTCTTT. It translates to CASSYSGGKAFF. V gene TRBV6-2 or TRBV6-3 combines with J gene TRBJ1-1, with D tentatively TRBD1 (6 bases). The CDR3 runs to 12 residues. Germline-derived CDR1 and CDR2 are MNHEY and SVGEGT. V gave up 0 bases and J gave up 9 bases, with 8 bases separating them.

The CDR3: CASSVVIDYGYTF. CDR3 in DNA: TGTGCCAGCAGCGTAGTTATAGACTATGGCTACACCTTC. The chain carries TRBV9 and TRBJ1-2, with D unclear. The germline V and J ends were trimmed by 0 bases and 3 bases, with 6 bases remaining between them. The CDR3 length is 13 residues. Germline V gives CDR1 SGDLS, CDR2 YYNGEE. The full variable domain, its missing parts supplied by reference TRBV9 and TRBJ1-2, is DSGVTQTPKHLITATGQRVTLRCSPRSGDLSVYWYQQSLDQGLQFLIQYYNGEERAKGNILERFSAQQFPDLHSELNLSSLELGDSALYFCASSVVIDYGYTFGSGTRLTVV.

This chain's CDR3 is CASSDQRSSYNEQFF. In DNA, the CDR3 is TGTGCCAGCAGCGACCAGCGGAGCTCCTACAATGAGCAGTTCTTC. The chain employs TRBV9 and TRBJ2-1; maybe TRBD2 (5 bases). Germline CDR1 SGDLS, CDR2 YYNGEE. Trimming cost V 3 bases and J 0 bases, with 10 bases left between them. This CDR3 is built from 15 residues.

V gene TRBV5-8 combines with J gene TRBJ1-1, with D uncertain. Germline-derived CDR1 and CDR2 are SGHTS and YDEGEE. This CDR3 contains 13 residues. V was trimmed by 2 bases and J by 7 bases, leaving 12 bases between them. CDR3 loop: CASSFLGIVEAFF. The DNA of the CDR3 is TGTGCCAGCAGCTTCCTCGGGATAGTTGAAGCTTTCTTT.

The chain is built from TRBV9 and TRBJ1-1, with D maybe TRBD1 (5 bases). Germline loops: CDR1 SGDLS, CDR2 YYNGEE. V was cut by 4 bases and J by 4 bases, with 11 bases left in between. The CDR3 extends over 13 amino acids. The CDR3 sequence: CASSPGGTTEAFF. For the CDR3, the DNA is TGTGCCAGCAGCCCGGGGGGGACCACTGAAGCTTTCTTT.

This clone was counted a few times. The chain employs TRBV30 and TRBJ1-6; no clear D gene. Trimming took 5 bases from V and 6 from J, leaving 11 bases between them. Germline V CDR1 and CDR2: GTSNPN, SVGIG (reference sequence). The CDR3 runs 13 residues. The CDR3 loop reads CAWRTGFNSPLHF. The CDR3 DNA sequence: TGTGCCTGGCGCACCGGGTTTAATTCACCCCTCCACTTT.

The chain uses TRBV29-1 and TRBJ2-5, with D perhaps matching TRBD2 (7 bases). V was pared by 4 bases and J by 2 bases, with 17 bases between. CDR3 length: 15 amino acids. Germline lookup yields CDR1 SQVTM and CDR2 ANQGSEA. CDR3 protein: CSVGGGHTTQETQYF. Here the CDR3 DNA reads TGCAGCGTTGGCGGGGGACACACAACACAAGAGACCCAGTACTTC.